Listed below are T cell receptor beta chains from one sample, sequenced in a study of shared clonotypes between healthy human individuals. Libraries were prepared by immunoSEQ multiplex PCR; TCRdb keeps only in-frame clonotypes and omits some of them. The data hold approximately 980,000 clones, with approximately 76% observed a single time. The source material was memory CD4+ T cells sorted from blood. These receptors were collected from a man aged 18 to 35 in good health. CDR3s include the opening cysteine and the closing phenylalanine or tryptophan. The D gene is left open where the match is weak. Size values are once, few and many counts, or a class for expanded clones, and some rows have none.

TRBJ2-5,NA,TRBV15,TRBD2,TGTGCCACCAGCAGGACTAGCGGGGAAGAGACCCAGTACTTC,CATSRTSGEETQYF
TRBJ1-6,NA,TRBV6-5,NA,TGTGCCAGCGGATCTAATTCACCCCTCCACTTT,CASGSNSPLHF
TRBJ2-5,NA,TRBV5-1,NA,TGCGCCAGCAGCAGAACCTTCGGGGAGACCCAGTACTTC,CASSRTFGETQYF
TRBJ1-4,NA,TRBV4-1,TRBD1,TGCGCCAGCAGCCATGAAGACAGGGGTCTAAATGAAAAACTGTTTTTT,CASSHEDRGLNEKLFF
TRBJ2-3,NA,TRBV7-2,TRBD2,TGTGCCAGCAGCTTAGAGGGCGGGAGGGGTACAGATACGCAGTATTTT,CASSLEGGRGTDTQYF
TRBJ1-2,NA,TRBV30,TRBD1,TGTGCCTGGACCAACCACCAGGGGGTCGGTGGCTACACCTTC,CAWTNHQGVGGYTF
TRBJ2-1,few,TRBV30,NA,TGTGCCTGGAGTGTACATAGGGGGGGCTCCTACAATGAGCAGTTCTTC,CAWSVHRGGSYNEQFF
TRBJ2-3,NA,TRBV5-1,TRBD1,TGCGCCAGCAGCTTGGAATTGGACAGGAATTCAGATACGCAGTATTTT,CASSLELDRNSDTQYF
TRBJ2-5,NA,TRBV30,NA,TGTGCCTGGAGTGTCCAACCGGGACCCCAAGAGACCCAGTACTTC,CAWSVQPGPQETQYF
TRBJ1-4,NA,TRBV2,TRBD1,TGTGCCAGCAGTGTCAAGGCAGGGGGCTTGATAGGAACTAATGAAAAACTGTTTTTT,CASSVKAGGLIGTNEKLFF
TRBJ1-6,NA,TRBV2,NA,TGTGCCAGCATTTTACAGGGTAATTCACCCCTCCACTTT,CASILQGNSPLHF
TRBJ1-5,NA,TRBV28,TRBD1,TGTGCCAGCAGCCTCAACTCAGGGGGTAACGAGGCCCAGCATTTT,CASSLNSGGNEAQHF
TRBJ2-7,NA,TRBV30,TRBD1,TGTGCCTGGTCACAGGGGGTTTCCTACGAGCAGTACTTC,CAWSQGVSYEQYF
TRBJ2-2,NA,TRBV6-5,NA,TGTGCCAGCAGAATTCAGGGGGGCACCGGGGAGCTGTTTTTT,CASRIQGGTGELFF
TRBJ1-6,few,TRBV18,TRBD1,TGTGCCAGCTCACCGCGGGACAGCTATGATTCACCCCTCCACTTT,CASSPRDSYDSPLHF
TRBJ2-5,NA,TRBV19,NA,TGTGCCAGTAGCATGAATGGGAAAGAGACCCAGTACTTC,CASSMNGKETQYF
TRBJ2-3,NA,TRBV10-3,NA,TGTGCCATCAGTGAGTCGGGGACCCTCACAGATACGCAGTATTTT,CAISESGTLTDTQYF
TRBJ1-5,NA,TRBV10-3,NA,TGTGCCATTTGTCAGGGTCTAGGGCAGCCCCAGCATTTT,CAICQGLGQPQHF
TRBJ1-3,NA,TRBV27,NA,TGTGCCAGCAGTACCCGACAGGGAAACACCATATATTTT,CASSTRQGNTIYF
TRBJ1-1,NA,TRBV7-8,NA,TGTGCCAGCAGCTTCCCCCCGGGGGGAGTGAACACTGAAGCTTTCTTT,CASSFPPGGVNTEAFF
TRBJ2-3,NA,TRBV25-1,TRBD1,TGTGCCAGCAGGGGGACAGGGTATACAGATACGCAGTATTTT,CASRGTGYTDTQYF
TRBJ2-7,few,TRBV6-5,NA,TGTGCCAGCAGCCCACGGGGGCCCCTTGGGCAGTACTTC,CASSPRGPLGQYF
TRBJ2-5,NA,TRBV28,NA,TGTGCCAGCAGTTCCCTAGCGGAGACCCAGTACTTC,CASSSLAETQYF
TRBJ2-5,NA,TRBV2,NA,TGTGCCAGCAGACCCCGGGTCTGGTTAGAGACCCAGTACTTC,CASRPRVWLETQYF
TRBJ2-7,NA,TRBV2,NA,TGTGCCAGCAGTGCCGGAAATTCTCGCCTCGAGCAGTACTTC,CASSAGNSRLEQYF